Shown below are 29 T cell receptor beta chains from a single sample sequenced in a study of T cells in Graves' hyperthyroidism and ophthalmopathy. Using RNA transcripts as the source, TCR beta CDR3 regions were amplified. Initially, a first-round RT-PCR of the TCR CDR3 employed the HTBI primer set. TCRdb itself ran the multiplex PCR reads through MiXCR, one entry per CDR3 protein. The profile shows 500,000 or so distinct CDR3 sequences, under 20% of them singletons. The specimen sequenced was blood. These receptors were collected from a woman under 30 with Graves' ophthalmopathy.

Ten or more counts support this clonotype. The chain couples TRBV27 to TRBJ2-7; unclear D gene. The CDR3 has 13 residues. V gave up 4 bases and J gave up 2 bases, with 9 bases separating them. Per germline, CDR1 MNHEY and CDR2 SMNVEV (reference sequence). The CDR3 spells CASSSYPPYEQYF. The CDR3 DNA reads as TGTGCCAGCAGTTCTTATCCCCCCTACGAGCAGTACTTC.

J is TRBJ1-2 and V is TRBV5-1, with a tentative D call TRBD1 (5 bases). Germline V CDR1 and CDR2: SGHRS, YFSETQ. This CDR3 region has 12 residues. Trimming took off 0 bases at V and 11 bases at J, with 11 bases between the two ends. CDR3: CASSLGQSLYTF. CDR3 bases: TGCGCCAGCAGCTTGGGACAGTCATTGTACACCTTC.

The V call is TRBV28, the J call TRBJ2-1; D remains unclear. This CDR3 is built from 8 residues. Trimming stripped 6 bases from V and 12 bases from J, with 3 bases between. Germline lookup yields CDR1 MDHEN and CDR2 SYDVKM. The DNA of the CDR3 is TGTGCCAGCAGCCGGCAGTTCTTC. Translating it yields CASSRQFF.

The chain recombines TRBV19 with TRBJ1-1, with D possibly being TRBD1 (5 bases). Germline-derived CDR1 and CDR2 are LNHDA and SQIVND (reference sequence). The V gene lost 6 bases and the J gene lost 1 base, with 9 bases spanning the gap. CDR3 size: 13 residues. This CDR3 reads CASSDSSNTEAFF. The CDR3 coding sequence is TGTGCCAGTAGCGACAGTTCGAACACTGAAGCTTTCTTT.

This clonotype turned up a few times. The rearrangement links TRBV27 to TRBJ1-2; D possibly corresponds to TRBD1 (6 bases). Germline-derived CDR1 and CDR2 are MNHEY and SMNVEV (reference sequence). Trimming left V 4 bases short and J 4 bases short, with 16 bases between. The length of the CDR3 is 15 residues. The CDR3 spells CASSSLGGSLYGYTF. For the CDR3, the DNA is TGTGCCAGCAGTTCCCTAGGGGGATCCCTCTATGGCTACACCTTC.

Details on this clonotype: A read error may be the cause here, since a much bigger clone is one base away. The rearrangement joins TRBV20-1 to TRBJ2-1, with D possibly matching TRBD2 (5 bases). Trimming took 3 bases from V and 3 from J, leaving 15 bases between them. The CDR3 covers 15 residues. Germline lookup yields CDR1 DFQATT and CDR2 SNEGSKA (reference sequence). The CDR3 region is CSARIPAARYNEQFF. The CDR3 region has the DNA TGCAGTGCTAGGATTCCAGCGGCGCGCTACAATGAGCAGTTCTTC.

The sample holds many counts of this clonotype. CDR3: CASSQGARGYTF. CDR3 nucleotides: TGTGCCAGCAGCCAGGGGGCGCGTGGCTACACCTTC. The gene calls are TRBV11-2 and TRBJ1-2; 8 bases align to TRBD1. Per germline, CDR1 SGHAT and CDR2 FQNNGV. The CDR3 contains 12 residues. With 5 bases clipped from V and 7 bases from J, the junction kept 3 bases outside the gene matches. Complete variable domain (other parts from reference TRBV11-2 and TRBJ1-2): EAGVAQSPRYKIIEKRQSVAFWCNPISGHATLYWYQQILGQGPKLLIQFQNNGVVDDSQLPKDRFSAERLKGVDSTLKIQPAKLEDSAVYLCASSQGARGYTFGSGTRLTVV.

This rearrangement joins TRBV2 to TRBJ1-2; D not resolved. Trimming took 6 bases from V and 7 from J, leaving 18 bases between them. The CDR3 loop spans 14 amino acids. Per the germline V gene, CDR1 is SNHLY and CDR2 is FYNNEI. The CDR3 protein is CASRDGRKDAGYTF. The CDR3 nucleotides read TGTGCCAGCAGAGATGGGAGAAAAGACGCTGGCTACACCTTC.

This clonotype has a count of ten or more. This sequence joins TRBV28 and TRBJ2-7; 7 bases map to TRBD2. Unmatched junction bases numbered 0, after V lost 4 bases and J lost 6 bases. CDR3 length: 11 residues. Germline V CDR1 and CDR2: MDHEN, SYDVKM. The CDR3 coding sequence is TGTGCCAGCAGTTGGGGGGGCGAGCAGTACTTC. It specifies CASSWGGEQYF. The variable domain in full, completed from reference TRBV28 and TRBJ2-7, reads DVKVTQSSRYLVKRTGEKVFLECVQDMDHENMFWYRQDPGLGLRLIYFSYDVKMKEKGDIPEGYSVSREKKERFSLILESASTNQTSMYLCASSWGGEQYFGPGTRLTVT.

This clonotype was recorded at least ten times. The rearrangement joins TRBV2 to TRBJ2-7; 9 positions agree with TRBD2. CDR1 and CDR2 (germline): SNHLY, FYNNEI. CDR3 size: 15 residues. V gave up 9 bases and J gave up 4 bases; unmatched junction bases: 13. CDR3 DNA sequence: TGTGCCAGTAGCCCTCGGACTAGCGAGGGGTACGAGCAGTACTTC. This encodes CASSPRTSEGYEQYF. Drawing the rest from reference TRBV2 and TRBJ2-7, the complete variable domain is EPEVTQTPSHQVTQMGQEVILRCVPISNHLYFYWYRQILGQKVEFLVSFYNNEISEKSEIFDDQFSVERPDGSNFTLKIRSTKLEDSAMYFCASSPRTSEGYEQYFGPGTRLTVT.

This clonotype was recorded a few times. The chain joins TRBV4-2 to TRBJ2-5; TRBD1 matches at 7 bases. Trimming took 3 bases from V and 5 from J; bases not matched to a gene: 12. This CDR3 comprises 16 residues. Germline loops: CDR1 LGHNA, CDR2 YNFKEQ. CDR3 coding DNA: TGTGCCAGCAGCCAGGCACCGGGACAGCAGGAGGAGACCCAGTACTTC. It translates to CASSQAPGQQEETQYF.

This clonotype was detected many times. J is TRBJ2-1 and V is TRBV11-2; 7 bases match TRBD1. After removal of 1 base from V and 5 bases from J, the junction contained 5 bases not matched to a gene. The CDR3 has 15 amino acids. Germline CDR1 is SGHAT and CDR2 is FQNNGV. For the CDR3, the DNA is TGTGCCAGCAGCTTAGCTGACAGGGCCGACAATGAGCAGTTCTTC. It specifies CASSLADRADNEQFF.

In this sample, this clonotype turned up many times. This chain connects TRBV6-1 to TRBJ1-2; D is uncertain. V was clipped by 5 bases and J by 3 bases, with 10 bases between them. CDR3 length equals 13 residues. Per the germline V gene, CDR1 is MNHNS and CDR2 is SASEGT. In DNA form, the CDR3 reads TGTGCCAGCAGTAATACCGACCACTATGGCTACACCTTC. Its protein product is CASSNTDHYGYTF.

This clonotype showed up many times. The chain couples TRBV11-2 to TRBJ2-7; TRBD2 aligns across 13 bases. The CDR3 is 17 residues long. J gave up 2 bases and V 1 base, and 5 bases lay outside the gene matches. The germline CDR1 and CDR2 sequences are SGHAT and FQNNGV. CDR3 residues: CASSLAHGTSGAYEQYF. For the CDR3, the DNA is TGTGCCAGCAGCTTAGCCCACGGGACTAGCGGGGCCTACGAGCAGTACTTC. The whole variable domain, filled in from reference TRBV11-2 and TRBJ2-7, reads EAGVAQSPRYKIIEKRQSVAFWCNPISGHATLYWYQQILGQGPKLLIQFQNNGVVDDSQLPKDRFSAERLKGVDSTLKIQPAKLEDSAVYLCASSLAHGTSGAYEQYFGPGTRLTVT.

At least ten counts were recorded for this clonotype. The genes are TRBV30 and TRBJ1-1; TRBD1 might be the D (5 bases). V was shortened by 3 bases and J by 3 bases, with 11 bases between the two germline ends. This CDR3 is built from 13 residues. CDR1 is GTSNPN, CDR2 SVGIG, per germline (reference sequence). As DNA, the CDR3 is TGTGCCTGGAGGATGGGGCTTGACACTGAAGCTTTCTTT. Protein: CAWRMGLDTEAFF.

The table lists this clonotype with many counts. J is TRBJ2-1 and V is TRBV28; D possibly matches TRBD1 or TRBD2 (6 bases each). Germline V gene sequence: CDR1 MDHEN, CDR2 SYDVKM. This CDR3 has 14 amino acids. Trimming took off 7 bases at V and 5 bases at J, with 15 bases between the two ends. The CDR3 spells CASIGGSSHNEQFF. DNA for the CDR3: TGTGCCAGCATCGGGGGCTCGTCCCACAATGAGCAGTTCTTC.

There are a few counts of this clonotype. The rearrangement joins TRBV4-2 to TRBJ1-6; unclear D gene. The CDR3 extends over 17 amino acids. V gave up 2 bases and J gave up 11 bases, with 22 bases separating them. Germline loops: CDR1 LGHNA, CDR2 YNFKEQ. The CDR3 protein is CASSQSTGNSRGPPLHF. In nucleotides, the CDR3 is TGTGCCAGCAGCCAATCGACGGGAAACAGCCGCGGCCCACCCCTCCACTTT.

This clonotype was found once. This may arise from a read error, as a much more abundant clone is one base away. The chain recombines TRBV5-1 with TRBJ1-1; D possibly corresponds to TRBD1 (5 bases). The V gene's germline CDR1 is SGHRS and CDR2 YFSETQ. This CDR3 has 14 amino acids. With 4 bases removed from V and 3 bases from J, the gap between germline ends came to 13 bases. As DNA, the CDR3 is TGCGCCAGCAGCGCCAGGGAGACTTACACTGAAGCTTTCTTT. This sequence encodes CASSARETYTEAFF. Full variable domain (outside the CDR3, taken from reference TRBV5-1 and TRBJ1-1): KAGVTQTPRYLIKTRGQQVTLSCSPISGHRSVSWYQQTPGQGLQFLFEYFSETQRNKGNFPGRFSGRQFSNSRSEMNVSTLELGDSALYLCASSARETYTEAFFGQGTRLTVV.

Ten or more counts support this clonotype. This chain joins TRBV5-8 and TRBJ1-2; D perhaps matches TRBD1 (6 bases). The V end was cut by 4 bases, the J end by 7 bases, with 17 bases between. The CDR3 length is 14 residues. In germline, CDR1 is SGHTS, CDR2 YDEGEE. For the CDR3, the DNA is TGTGCCAGCAGCCGGGACATCTCTCAAGGTGGCTACACCTTC. It encodes CASSRDISQGGYTF.

This clonotype showed up just a few times. This sequence joins TRBV5-1 and TRBJ2-2, with no clear D. V was pared by 2 bases and J by 7 bases, with 15 bases between. The CDR3 spans 15 residues. Per germline, CDR1 SGHRS and CDR2 YFSETQ. In DNA, the CDR3 is TGCGCCAGCAGCTTAGGCAAGGGAACGGTCGGGGAGCTGTTTTTT. It specifies CASSLGKGTVGELFF.

This clonotype was detected ten times or more. The rearrangement links TRBV11-1 to TRBJ2-3; no reliable D call. The CDR3 has 14 residues. The germline V and J ends were trimmed by 1 base and 5 bases, with 10 bases remaining between them. CDR1 is SGHAT, CDR2 FQDESV, per germline (reference sequence). CDR3 sequence reads: CASSLGLSRDTQYF. The CDR3 DNA follows: TGTGCCAGCAGCTTAGGGCTCTCCAGAGATACGCAGTATTTT.

The V gene is TRBV19, the J gene TRBJ1-5, with unresolved D. Germline V gene lookup returns CDR1 LNHDA and CDR2 SQIVND (reference sequence). CDR3 length: 15 residues. Trimming took off 6 bases at V and 0 bases at J, with 12 bases between the two ends. CDR3 sequence (DNA): TGTGCCAGTAGAGGGAGTATCTATAGCAATCAGCCCCAGCATTTT. Translating gives CASRGSIYSNQPQHF.

This clonotype was seen repeatedly, ten times or more. The chain joins TRBV24-1 to TRBJ2-1; 11 positions agree with TRBD2. The V gene end was trimmed by 5 bases and the J gene end by 8 bases; junction bases not matched to a gene: 7. The CDR3 contains 15 residues. In germline, CDR1 is KGHDR, CDR2 SFDVKD. The CDR3 DNA is TGTGCCACCAGTGCCCGACTAGCGGGAAGCGATGAGCAGTTCTTC. Residues: CATSARLAGSDEQFF.

This clonotype has a count of ten or more. The chain is built from TRBV28 and TRBJ2-7, with D perhaps given as TRBD1 or TRBD2 (5 bases each). The germline CDR1 and CDR2 sequences are MDHEN and SYDVKM. V gave up 6 bases and J gave up 5 bases, with 8 bases separating them. The CDR3 length is 11 residues. This chain's CDR3 is CASSRDHEQYF. In DNA, the CDR3 is TGTGCCAGCAGCCGGGACCACGAGCAGTACTTC.

The V call is TRBV7-8, the J call TRBJ1-1; TRBD1 agrees at 7 bases. The length of the CDR3 is 19 residues. Germline loops: CDR1 SGHVS, CDR2 FQNEAQ. Trimming removed 5 bases from V and 0 bases from J; junction bases left unmatched: 18. The CDR3 is CASSLLLPGQNLMNTEAFF. In DNA form, the CDR3 reads TGTGCCAGCAGCCTACTACTTCCGGGACAGAACCTCATGAACACTGAAGCTTTCTTT.

This clonotype came up a few times. V usage is TRBV29-1 and J usage is TRBJ2-1; TRBD1 matches at 9 bases. Germline trimming cut 6 bases from V and 6 bases from J; bases unmatched to any gene: 9. Germline V lookup: CDR1 SQVTM, CDR2 ANQGSEA. The CDR3 is 14 amino acids. The CDR3 nucleotides read TGCAGCGTCATCGGGGACAGGGTGGCCAATGAGCAGTTCTTC. Protein product: CSVIGDRVANEQFF.

In regard to this clonotype: This may be a read error, as it is one base from a much larger clone. The rearrangement links TRBV28 to TRBJ1-6, with no clear D. Germline CDR1 reads MDHEN; CDR2 reads SYDVKM. V was shortened by 6 bases and J by 0 bases, with 9 bases between the two germline ends. This CDR3 is built from 15 residues. The DNA of the CDR3 is TGTGCCAGCAGGGAACAGAGCTCCTATAATTCACCCCTCCACTTT. This encodes CASREQSSYNSPLHF.

The chain has TRBV19 and TRBJ2-1, with D unresolved. Trimming removed 3 bases from V and 7 bases from J, with 10 bases in between. Germline V gene sequence: CDR1 LNHDA, CDR2 SQIVND (reference sequence). This CDR3 is 13 amino acids long. The CDR3 spells CASSMSDRNEQFF. In nucleotides, the CDR3 is TGTGCCAGTAGTATGTCAGATAGGAATGAGCAGTTCTTC.

The rearrangement links TRBV15 to TRBJ2-1; the D is unclear. The CDR3 has 12 amino acids. Germline CDR1 and CDR2: LNHNV and YYDKDF (reference sequence). V was shortened by 1 base and J by 5 bases, with 3 bases between the two germline ends. CDR3 region: CATSRADNEQFF. Here the CDR3 DNA reads TGTGCCACCAGCAGAGCCGACAATGAGCAGTTCTTC.